This TCR beta chain was identified in a study of shared clonotypes between healthy human individuals. Looking at the study overall: In total, the donors were a couple of women and a few men aged 18 to 49. Findings and caveats of the study: Naive subsets, compared against memory subsets, generally had larger estimated richness values.

V lost 4 bases and J lost 1, with 8 bases in between. Germline CDR1 is SQVTM and CDR2 is ANQGSEA. The CDR3 sequence is 12 residues long. About this clone: What it recognizes is unknown.

In the sorted-subset replicate PCRs, 150 to 250 ng DNA, around 30,000 T cell genomes, was used. Assay used: immunoSEQ multiplex PCR; TCRdb lists only in-frame clones, some missing. The sample has over 2 million clones, 85% to 95% seen once. Both subsets, CD45RA+ naive and CD45RA-negative memory, were split from the CD4+ cells. Sequenced input: naive CD4+ T cells sorted from blood. Documented subset: CD45RA+ positively selected. The clonotype was recovered from a man aged 18 to 35 in good health. The chain recombines TRBV29-1 with TRBJ2-7; D not resolved. The CDR3 spells CSVGAQSYEQYF. The DNA of the CDR3 is TGCAGCGTTGGGGCACAATCCTACGAGCAGTACTTC.